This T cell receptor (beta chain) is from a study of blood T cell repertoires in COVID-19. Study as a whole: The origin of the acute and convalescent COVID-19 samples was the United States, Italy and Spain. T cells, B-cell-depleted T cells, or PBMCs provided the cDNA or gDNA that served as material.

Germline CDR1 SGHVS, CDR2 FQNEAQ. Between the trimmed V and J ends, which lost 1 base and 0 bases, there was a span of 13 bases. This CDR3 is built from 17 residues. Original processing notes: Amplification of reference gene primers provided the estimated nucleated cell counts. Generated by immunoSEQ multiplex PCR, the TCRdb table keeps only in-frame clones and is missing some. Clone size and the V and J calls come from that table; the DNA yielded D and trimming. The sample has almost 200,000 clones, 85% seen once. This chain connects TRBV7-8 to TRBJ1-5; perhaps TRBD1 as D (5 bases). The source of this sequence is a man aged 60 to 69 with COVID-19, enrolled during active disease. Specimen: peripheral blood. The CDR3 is CASSLVRGRDSNQPQHF. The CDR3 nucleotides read TGTGCCAGCAGCTTAGTGAGAGGCAGGGATAGCAATCAGCCCCAGCATTTT.